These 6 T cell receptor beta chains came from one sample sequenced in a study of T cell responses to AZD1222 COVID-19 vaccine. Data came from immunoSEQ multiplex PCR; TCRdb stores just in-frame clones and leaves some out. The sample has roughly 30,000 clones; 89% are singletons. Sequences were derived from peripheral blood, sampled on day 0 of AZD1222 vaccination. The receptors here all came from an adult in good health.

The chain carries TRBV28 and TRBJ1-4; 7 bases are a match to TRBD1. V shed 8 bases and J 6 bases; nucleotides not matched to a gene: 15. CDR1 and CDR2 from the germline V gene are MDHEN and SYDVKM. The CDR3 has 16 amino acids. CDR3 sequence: CASGIPQGGVDEKLFF. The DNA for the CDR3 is TGTGCCAGCGGAATACCTCAGGGGGGGGTGGATGAAAAACTGTTTTTT.

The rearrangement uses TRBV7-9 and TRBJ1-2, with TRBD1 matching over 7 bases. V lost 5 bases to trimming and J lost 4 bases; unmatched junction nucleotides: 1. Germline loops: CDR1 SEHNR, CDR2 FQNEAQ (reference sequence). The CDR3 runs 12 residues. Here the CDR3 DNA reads TGTGCCAGCAGCCGGGACAGCTATGGCTACACCTTC. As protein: CASSRDSYGYTF.

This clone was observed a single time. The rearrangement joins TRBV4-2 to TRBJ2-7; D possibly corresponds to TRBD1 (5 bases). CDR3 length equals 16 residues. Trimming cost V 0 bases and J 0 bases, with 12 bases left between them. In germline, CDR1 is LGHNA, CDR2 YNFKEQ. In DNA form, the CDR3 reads TGTGCCAGCAGCCAAGATCTGGGGCAGTCCTCCTACGAGCAGTACTTC. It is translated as CASSQDLGQSSYEQYF.

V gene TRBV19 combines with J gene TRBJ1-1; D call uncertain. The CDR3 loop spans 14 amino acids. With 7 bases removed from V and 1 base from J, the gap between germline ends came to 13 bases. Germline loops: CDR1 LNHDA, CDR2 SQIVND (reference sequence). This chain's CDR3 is CASTPGPGNTEAFF. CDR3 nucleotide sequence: TGTGCCAGTACCCCAGGCCCGGGGAACACTGAAGCTTTCTTT.

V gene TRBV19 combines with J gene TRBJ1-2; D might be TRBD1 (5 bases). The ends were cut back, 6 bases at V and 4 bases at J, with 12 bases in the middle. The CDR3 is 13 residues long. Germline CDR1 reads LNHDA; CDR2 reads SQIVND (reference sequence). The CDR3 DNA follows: TGTGCCAGTAGAGGGGAGGGTGGCTATGGCTACACCTTC. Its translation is CASRGEGGYGYTF.

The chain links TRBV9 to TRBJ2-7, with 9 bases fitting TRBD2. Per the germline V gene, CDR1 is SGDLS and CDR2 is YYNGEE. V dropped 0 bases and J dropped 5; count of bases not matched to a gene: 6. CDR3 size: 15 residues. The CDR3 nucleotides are TGTGCCAGCAGCGTAGGAAGCGGGAGGATCCACGAGCAGTACTTC. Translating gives CASSVGSGRIHEQYF.